The rows below give T cell receptor beta chains drawn from one sample of a study of human T cells and chemical hapten exposure. Using its own MiXCR run on the RACE reads, TCRdb lists one record per CDR3 protein. The sample lists approximately 100,000 distinct CDR3 sequences, 9% to 9.5% occurring once. The sequencing here drew on whole blood, taken in connection with sensitization to the hapten diphenylcyclopropenone (DPC). The source of these receptors is a woman aged 40 to 50 with alopecia areata. Some clones in this sample may be carry-over from other donors' samples. Each CDR3 is given with its conserved first and last residue. D genes are given only for firm matches. The listing skips clone size in some rows; elsewhere it reads once, few, many or a size class.

V	size	J	length	D	DNA	CDR3
TRBV12-3/TRBV12-4	few	TRBJ1-5	16	TRBD1	TGTGCCAGCAGTTCGAGACAGGGGGCTGGCAATCAGCCCCAGCATTTT	CASSSRQGAGNQPQHF
TRBV6-5	many	TRBJ2-6	18	NA	TGTGCCAGCAGTATCGGGACAACTCGGAACTCTGGGGCCAACGTCCTGACTTTC	CASSIGTTRNSGANVLTF
TRBV7-9	many	TRBJ1-4	15	TRBD1	TGTGCCAGCAGCCCTCACAGGGGGGCTAATGAAAAACTGTTTTTT	CASSPHRGANEKLFF
TRBV7-6	many	TRBJ2-1	16	TRBD1	TGTGCCAGCAGCTTAGCGGGGGACAGGGGGCATAGTGAGCAGTTCTTC	CASSLAGDRGHSEQFF
TRBV11-2	many	TRBJ2-1	11	NA	TGTGCCAGCAATCGGGCCAATGAGCAGTTCTTC	CASNRANEQFF
TRBV7-2	many	TRBJ1-3	15	TRBD1	TGTGCCAGCAGCCCGTGGACAGGGTTTGGAAACACCATATATTTT	CASSPWTGFGNTIYF
TRBV6-2/TRBV6-3	many	TRBJ1-1	11	NA	TGTGCCAGCACTCCGGACACTGAAGCTTTCTTT	CASTPDTEAFF
TRBV7-2	few	TRBJ2-6	16	NA	TGTGCCAGCAGTTCAAAAAGGGACCTTAGGGCCAACGTCCTGACTTTC	CASSSKRDLRANVLTF
TRBV4-1	few	TRBJ2-7	16	TRBD1	TGCGCCAGCAGCCAAGCGAGATGGACAGGGGGCGCCGAGCAGTACTTC	CASSQARWTGGAEQYF
TRBV5-1	NA	TRBJ1-2	12	NA	TGCGCCAGCAGAGAGACAGACGCTGGCTACACCTTC	CASRETDAGYTF
TRBV20-1	many	TRBJ1-2	13	TRBD1	TGCAGTGCTATTGTAGGACAGGACTATGGCTACACCTTC	CSAIVGQDYGYTF
TRBV29-1	few	TRBJ2-1	13	NA	TGCAGCGTTGACAGGGACGCCTACAATGAGCAGTTCTTC	CSVDRDAYNEQFF
TRBV28	few	TRBJ1-2	11	NA	TGTGCCAGCAGCCCCGATCATGGCTACACCTTC	CASSPDHGYTF
TRBV6-1	large	TRBJ2-1	13	TRBD2	TGTGCCACCCAGCGGGGGGCTTACAATGAGCAGTTCTTC	CATQRGAYNEQFF
TRBV7-2	few	TRBJ2-1	15	TRBD1	TGTGCCAGCAGCGGGGACAGGGGGTCCTACAATGAGCAGTTCTTC	CASSGDRGSYNEQFF
TRBV21-1	NA	TRBJ2-1	17	NA	TGTGCCAGCAGCAAAGAGTTGGTCAGGGGCACCTACAATGAGCAGTTCTTC	CASSKELVRGTYNEQFF
TRBV12-3/TRBV12-4	NA	TRBJ2-5	13	NA	TGTGCCAGCAGATCGACCGTTCAAGAGACCCAGTACTTC	CASRSTVQETQYF
TRBV5-1	NA	TRBJ2-1	15	TRBD2	TGCGCCAGCAGCACGGAGGGACTATCATCGGATGAGCAGTTCTTC	CASSTEGLSSDEQFF
TRBV6-2/TRBV6-3	many	TRBJ1-1	16	TRBD1	TGTGCCAGCAGTTACCCATCGGGACAGGGGTCCACTGAAGCTTTCTTT	CASSYPSGQGSTEAFF
TRBV4-2	many	TRBJ1-2	14	NA	TGTGCCAGCAGCCATGAAGGAACGGCCTGGGGCTACACCTTC	CASSHEGTAWGYTF
TRBV5-1	many	TRBJ2-3	14	NA	TGCGCCAGCAGCCCGGACGGCAGCACAGATACGCAGTATTTT	CASSPDGSTDTQYF
TRBV20-1	few	TRBJ1-6	14	TRBD1	TGCAGTGCTAAGCAACCGGGACAGTATTCACCCCTCCACTTT	CSAKQPGQYSPLHF
TRBV20-1	many	TRBJ2-2	15	TRBD2	TGCAGTGCTAGAGATAGCGGGGGGGCCCCCGGGGAGCTGTTTTTT	CSARDSGGAPGELFF
TRBV6-6	NA	TRBJ1-2	14	NA	TGTGCCAGCAGTTACTCGGGCGGACCATATGGCTACACCTTC	CASSYSGGPYGYTF
TRBV29-1	many	TRBJ1-1	15	TRBD1	TGCAGCGTTGGCGTACAGGGGTCGTGGAACACTGAAGCTTTCTTT	CSVGVQGSWNTEAFF
TRBV4-3	NA	TRBJ2-4	14	NA	TGCGCCAGCAGCCCCTGGGAAGGCCCCAACATTCAGTACTTC	CASSPWEGPNIQYF
TRBV9	few	TRBJ2-3	14	NA	TGTGCCAGCAGCCCACAGGGAAACACAGATACGCAGTATTTT	CASSPQGNTDTQYF
TRBV29-1	NA	TRBJ2-7	12	NA	TGCAGCGTTGTTGGGGGCGACTACGAGCAGTACTTC	CSVVGGDYEQYF
TRBV19	many	TRBJ2-1	14	NA	TGTGCCAGTAGTTACCCCGGGGCCTACAATGAGCAGTTCTTC	CASSYPGAYNEQFF
TRBV5-4	few	TRBJ2-5	18	TRBD1	TGTGCCAGCAGCTCGATACACCGGACAGGGGGATTCGGGGAGACCCAGTACTTC	CASSSIHRTGGFGETQYF
TRBV5-6	many	TRBJ1-1	14	NA	TGTGCCAGCATTCCCAGATCAGCTGGCACTGAAGCTTTCTTT	CASIPRSAGTEAFF
TRBV24-1	NA	TRBJ2-5	15	NA	TGTGCCACCAGTCCCGGGCAGCGGTACCAAGAGACCCAGTACTTC	CATSPGQRYQETQYF
TRBV7-9	many	TRBJ1-2	13	NA	TGTGCCAGCCCAACGAGGGCCCGCTATGGCTACACCTTC	CASPTRARYGYTF
TRBV30	NA	TRBJ1-1	13	NA	TGTGCCTGGAGTGTGAGGGGGGATACTGAAGCTTTCTTT	CAWSVRGDTEAFF
TRBV6-5	few	TRBJ1-5	12	NA	TGTGCCAGCGGGGATTTCAATCAGCCCCAGCATTTT	CASGDFNQPQHF
TRBV6-2/TRBV6-3	many	TRBJ2-7	12	NA	TGTGCCAGCAGTTACGCGGTTTACGAGCAGTACTTC	CASSYAVYEQYF
TRBV7-6	few	TRBJ2-5	15	NA	TGTGCCAGCAGCTTAGCAGGCCTAGCTGATGAGACCCAGTACTTC	CASSLAGLADETQYF
TRBV20-1	few	TRBJ1-5	15	TRBD1	TGCAGTGCTAGAGGAGTGGGACAGTTCAATCAGCCCCAGCATTTT	CSARGVGQFNQPQHF
TRBV6-2/TRBV6-3	NA	TRBJ1-1	11	NA	TGTGCCAGCAGTTACCAGGTTGAAGCTTTCTTT	CASSYQVEAFF
TRBV10-3	few	TRBJ2-7	12	TRBD1	TGTGCCATCAGCCAGACAGGGCTCGAGCAGTACTTC	CAISQTGLEQYF
TRBV9	many	TRBJ2-1	16	TRBD2	TGTGCCAGCAGCTTCCTAGCGGGGGGATTCCGGGGTGAGCAGTTCTTC	CASSFLAGGFRGEQFF
TRBV20-1	NA	TRBJ2-1	15	NA	TGCAGTGCCCCCGCCTTTCCGGGATCCTACAATGAGCAGTTCTTC	CSAPAFPGSYNEQFF
TRBV29-1	many	TRBJ2-3	14	TRBD2	TGCAGCGTTGGCTCAGCGGGGGGAATGGATACGCAGTATTTT	CSVGSAGGMDTQYF
TRBV11-2	NA	TRBJ2-5	15	NA	TGTGCCAGCAGCCCTCAGGGGGGGAGAGGAGAGACCCAGTACTTC	CASSPQGGRGETQYF
TRBV7-9	NA	TRBJ1-2	15	NA	TGTGCCAGCAGCTCCCATGAGGGCCAGACCTATGGCTACACCTTC	CASSSHEGQTYGYTF
TRBV12-3/TRBV12-4	few	TRBJ1-1	14	NA	TGTGCCAGCAGTCCCTCGGGACGGAACACTGAAGCTTTCTTT	CASSPSGRNTEAFF
TRBV7-2	NA	TRBJ2-7	15	TRBD2	TGTGCCAGCAGCTCGTTAGCGGGGGGGCCCTACGAGCAGTACTTC	CASSSLAGGPYEQYF
TRBV29-1	NA	TRBJ2-7	14	TRBD1	TGCAGCGTTGACCGATCGGGACAGGGTTTTGAGCAGTACTTC	CSVDRSGQGFEQYF
TRBV7-9	many	TRBJ1-6	15	NA	TGTGCCAGCAGCTTAGTTTCAGGGCTGGGTTCACCCCTCCACTTT	CASSLVSGLGSPLHF
TRBV7-8	NA	TRBJ2-3	15	TRBD2	TGTGCCAGCAGCTTATTTAAGCGGGGGGAAGATACGCAGTATTTT	CASSLFKRGEDTQYF
TRBV20-1	many	TRBJ1-6	14	NA	TGCAGTGTCGCAGGGACCTGGGATAATTCACCCCTCCACTTT	CSVAGTWDNSPLHF
TRBV11-2	many	TRBJ1-1	15	TRBD1	TGTGCCAGCAGCTTTACAGGGGTGGAGTATACTGAAGCTTTCTTT	CASSFTGVEYTEAFF
TRBV10-1	NA	TRBJ2-7	13	NA	TGCGCCAGCAGTGAGCAGGTGTGGCACGAGCAGTACTTC	CASSEQVWHEQYF
TRBV7-3	many	TRBJ2-7	15	NA	TGTGCCAGCAGCTTAGATGGCAGCCCTGGTTACGAGCAGTACTTC	CASSLDGSPGYEQYF